This T cell receptor beta chain stems from a study of blood T cell repertoires in COVID-19. In the study overall: Samples came from the United States, Italy and Spain, spanning acute and convalescent COVID-19.

The CDR3 runs 13 residues. Germline CDR1 SQVTM, CDR2 ANQGSEA. V was pared by 2 bases and J by 9 bases, with 16 bases between. The authors' processing: Quantification of nucleated cells was approximated via reference gene primer amplification. Clones were sequenced by immunoSEQ multiplex PCR, and TCRdb holds only the in-frame ones, with some missing. Clonal size and the V and J genes are those of that table, whereas D and trimming came from the DNA. The table has nearly 350,000 clones, roughly 84% seen once. The age range of participants was about 18 to 90 years, with residence in about two dozen US areas. Donors were grouped by their self-reported clinical history.

This TCR was recovered from a woman aged 25 to 39 who had recovered from COVID-19. The genes are TRBV29-1 and TRBJ2-5, with D maybe TRBD2 (6 bases). Material for sequencing was PBMCs or T cells enriched from blood (not recorded which). The CDR3 nucleotides are TGCAGCGTTGAACCATCGAATACGGGGGCCCAGTACTTC. Translated, it gives CSVEPSNTGAQYF.